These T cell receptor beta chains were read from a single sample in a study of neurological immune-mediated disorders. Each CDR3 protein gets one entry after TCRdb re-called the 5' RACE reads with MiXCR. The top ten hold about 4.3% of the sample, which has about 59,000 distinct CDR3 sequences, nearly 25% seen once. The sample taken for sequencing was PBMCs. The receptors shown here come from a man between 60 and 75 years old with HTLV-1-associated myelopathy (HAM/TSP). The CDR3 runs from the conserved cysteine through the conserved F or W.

CDR3aa: CASSTLTVGANVLTF; v_gene: TRBV5-8
CDR3aa: CASSPPGAEFFDSNQPQHF; v_gene: TRBV28
CDR3aa: CASSERGSSGANVLTF; v_gene: TRBV6-1
CDR3aa: CASSDRGITNEKLFF; v_gene: TRBV12-3/TRBV12-4
CDR3aa: CASGTSGDTQYF; v_gene: TRBV5-6
CDR3aa: CASSFLPGTGGGQPQHF; v_gene: TRBV19
CDR3aa: CASSTRGSGGHNEQFF; v_gene: TRBV19
CDR3aa: CSVEDVSLSNEQFF; v_gene: TRBV29-1
CDR3aa: CASSLVPGGNEAFF; v_gene: TRBV5-1
CDR3aa: CASSYVSTGELFF; v_gene: TRBV5-5
CDR3aa: CASSFAGVTEAFF; v_gene: TRBV5-1
CDR3aa: CSARAGTSGHTDTQYF; v_gene: TRBV20-1
CDR3aa: CASTHGVSTDTQYF; v_gene: TRBV27
CDR3aa: CASSPQDTQYF; v_gene: TRBV7-9
CDR3aa: CASSLTGGLAGARADTQYF; v_gene: TRBV5-1
CDR3aa: CASSLSSALDEQFF; v_gene: TRBV7-9
CDR3aa: CASSPSTGGAEAFF; v_gene: TRBV6-5
CDR3aa: CASKWGSYNEQFF; v_gene: TRBV12-3/TRBV12-4
CDR3aa: CSARDLGTGGPRTLVSGELFF; v_gene: TRBV20-1
CDR3aa: CASSLYSSNTEAFF; v_gene: TRBV5-1
CDR3aa: CASKEQGASNEQFF; v_gene: TRBV6-4
CDR3aa: CASSPSWGDGAFF; v_gene: TRBV12-3/TRBV12-4
CDR3aa: CASSLGGRRVTEAFF; v_gene: TRBV5-1
CDR3aa: CSASVGNTEAFF; v_gene: TRBV20-1
CDR3aa: CASSLLGGSNTGELFF; v_gene: TRBV5-1
CDR3aa: CASKSGAPPGELFF; v_gene: TRBV5-1
CDR3aa: CSVGVAGTYNEQFF; v_gene: TRBV29-1
CDR3aa: CASSSQGAGETQYF; v_gene: TRBV7-2
CDR3aa: CASSHRGAETEAFF; v_gene: TRBV19
CDR3aa: CASRAIGTPNTAAFF; v_gene: TRBV2
CDR3aa: CSVGLAGGMDEQYF; v_gene: TRBV29-1
CDR3aa: CASTPAGIGETQYF; v_gene: TRBV5-1
CDR3aa: CASSPEGVSGETQYF; v_gene: TRBV12-3/TRBV12-4
CDR3aa: CASSSGVYQETQYF; v_gene: TRBV5-1
CDR3aa: CAISGGTVNTEAFF; v_gene: TRBV10-3